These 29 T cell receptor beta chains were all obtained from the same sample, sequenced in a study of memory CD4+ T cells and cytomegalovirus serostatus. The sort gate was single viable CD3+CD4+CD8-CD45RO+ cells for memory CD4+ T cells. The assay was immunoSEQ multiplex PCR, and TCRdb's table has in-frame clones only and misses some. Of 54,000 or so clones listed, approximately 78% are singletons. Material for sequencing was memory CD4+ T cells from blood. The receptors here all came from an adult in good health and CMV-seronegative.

This CDR3 is CASGEQGRTGAFF. The CDR3 DNA reads as TGTGCCAGCGGGGAACAGGGTCGTACGGGAGCTTTCTTT. The V and J genes are TRBV2 and TRBJ1-1, with a tentative D call TRBD1 (6 bases). This CDR3 region has 13 residues. Trimming shortened V by 8 bases and J by 10 bases, and 20 bases separated the two germline ends. CDR1 is SNHLY, CDR2 FYNNEI, per germline.

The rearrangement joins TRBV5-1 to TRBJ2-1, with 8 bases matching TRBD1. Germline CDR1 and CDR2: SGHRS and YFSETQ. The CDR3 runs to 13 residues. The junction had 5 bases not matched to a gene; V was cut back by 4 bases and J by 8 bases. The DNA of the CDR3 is TGCGCCAGCAGCCGGACAGGGTTGGATGAGCAGTTCTTC. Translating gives CASSRTGLDEQFF. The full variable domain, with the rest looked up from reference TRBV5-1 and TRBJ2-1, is KAGVTQTPRYLIKTRGQQVTLSCSPISGHRSVSWYQQTPGQGLQFLFEYFSETQRNKGNFPGRFSGRQFSNSRSEMNVSTLELGDSALYLCASSRTGLDEQFFGPGTRLTVL.

CDR3 protein: CASSARYSSYEQYF. CDR3 nucleotide sequence: TGTGCCAGCAGCGCTCGGTACAGCTCCTACGAGCAGTACTTC. This sequence joins TRBV7-6 and TRBJ2-7; the D is unclear. Germline V CDR1 and CDR2: SGHVS, FNYEAQ. The V end was cut by 5 bases, the J end by 0 bases, with 11 bases between. There are 14 residues in the CDR3.

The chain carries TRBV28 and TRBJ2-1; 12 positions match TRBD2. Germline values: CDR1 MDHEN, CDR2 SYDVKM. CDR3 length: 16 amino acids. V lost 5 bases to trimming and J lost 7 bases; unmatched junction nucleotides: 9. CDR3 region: CASSAPSGRAGNEQFF. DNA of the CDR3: TGTGCCAGCAGTGCACCTAGCGGGAGGGCCGGTAATGAGCAGTTCTTC.

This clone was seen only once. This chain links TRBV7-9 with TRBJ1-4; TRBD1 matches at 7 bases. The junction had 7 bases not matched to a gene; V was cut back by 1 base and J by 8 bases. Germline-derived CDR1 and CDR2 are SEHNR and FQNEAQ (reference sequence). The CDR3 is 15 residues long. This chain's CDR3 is CASSLEQGIKEKLFF. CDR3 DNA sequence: TGTGCCAGCAGCTTAGAACAGGGGATTAAGGAAAAACTGTTTTTT.

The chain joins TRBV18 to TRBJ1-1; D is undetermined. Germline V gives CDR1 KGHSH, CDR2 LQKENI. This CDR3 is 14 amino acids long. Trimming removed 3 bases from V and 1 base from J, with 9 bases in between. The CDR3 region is CASSPLQRNTEAFF. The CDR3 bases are TGTGCCAGCTCACCCCTTCAGAGGAACACTGAAGCTTTCTTT.

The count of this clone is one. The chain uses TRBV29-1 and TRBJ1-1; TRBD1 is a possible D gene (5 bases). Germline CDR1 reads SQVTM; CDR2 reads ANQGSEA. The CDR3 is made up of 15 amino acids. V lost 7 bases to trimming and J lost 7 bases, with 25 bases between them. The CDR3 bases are TGCAGCGCCACGCAGGGAGAGCGGTTAGGGCGTGAAGCTTTCTTT. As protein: CSATQGERLGREAFF.

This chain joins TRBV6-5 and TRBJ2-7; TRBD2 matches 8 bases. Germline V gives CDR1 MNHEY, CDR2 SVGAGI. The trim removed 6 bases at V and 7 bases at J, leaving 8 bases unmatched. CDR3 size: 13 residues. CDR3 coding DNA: TGTGCCAGCAGGTCGGGAGGGCCGTGGGAGCAGTACTTC. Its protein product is CASRSGGPWEQYF.

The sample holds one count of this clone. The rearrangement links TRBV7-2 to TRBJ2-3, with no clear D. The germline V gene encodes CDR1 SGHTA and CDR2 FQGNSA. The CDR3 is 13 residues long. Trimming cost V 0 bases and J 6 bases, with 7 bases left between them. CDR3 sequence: CASSLASMDTQYF. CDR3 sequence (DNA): TGTGCCAGCAGCTTAGCTAGCATGGATACGCAGTATTTT.

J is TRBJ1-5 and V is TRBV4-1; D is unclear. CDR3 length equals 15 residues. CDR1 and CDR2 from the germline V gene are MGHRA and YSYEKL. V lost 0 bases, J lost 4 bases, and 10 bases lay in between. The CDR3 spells CASSQDGSQNQPQHF. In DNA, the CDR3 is TGCGCCAGCAGCCAAGATGGAAGCCAGAATCAGCCCCAGCATTTT.

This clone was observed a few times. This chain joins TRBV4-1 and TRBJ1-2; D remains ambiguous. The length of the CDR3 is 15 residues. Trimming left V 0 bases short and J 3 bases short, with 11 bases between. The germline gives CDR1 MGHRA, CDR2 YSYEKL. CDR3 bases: TGCGCCAGCAGCCAAGAAGGTGTCACCCACTATGGCTACACCTTC. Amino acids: CASSQEGVTHYGYTF.

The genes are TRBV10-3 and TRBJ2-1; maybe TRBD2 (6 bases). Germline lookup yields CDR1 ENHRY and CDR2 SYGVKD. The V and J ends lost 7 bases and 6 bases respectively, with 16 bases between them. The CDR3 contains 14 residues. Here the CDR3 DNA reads TGTGCCATCATTTTAGACGGGACTTTCAATGAGCAGTTCTTC. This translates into CAIILDGTFNEQFF.

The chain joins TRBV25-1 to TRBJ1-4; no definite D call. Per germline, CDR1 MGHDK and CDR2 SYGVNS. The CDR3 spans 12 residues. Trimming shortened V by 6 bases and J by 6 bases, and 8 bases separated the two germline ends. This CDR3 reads CASRQAHEKLFF. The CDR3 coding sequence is TGTGCCAGCAGGCAGGCCCATGAAAAACTGTTTTTT. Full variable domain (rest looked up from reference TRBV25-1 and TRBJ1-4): EADIYQTPRYLVIGTGKKITLECSQTMGHDKMYWYQQDPGMELHLIHYSYGVNSTEKGDLSSESTVSRIRTEHFPLTLESARPSHTSQYLCASRQAHEKLFFGSGTQLSVL.

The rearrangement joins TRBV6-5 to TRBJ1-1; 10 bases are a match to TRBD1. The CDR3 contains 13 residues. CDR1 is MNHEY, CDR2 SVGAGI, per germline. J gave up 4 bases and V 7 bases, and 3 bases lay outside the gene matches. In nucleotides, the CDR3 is TGTGCCAGCACCAGGACAGGGGGCACTGAAGCTTTCTTT. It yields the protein CASTRTGGTEAFF.

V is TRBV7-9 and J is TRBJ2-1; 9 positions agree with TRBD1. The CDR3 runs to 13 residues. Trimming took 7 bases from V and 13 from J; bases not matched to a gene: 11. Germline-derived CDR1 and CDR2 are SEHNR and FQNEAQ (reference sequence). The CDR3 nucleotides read TGTGCCAGCAAACTACAGGGGGCCACTGACCAGTTCTTC. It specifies CASKLQGATDQFF.

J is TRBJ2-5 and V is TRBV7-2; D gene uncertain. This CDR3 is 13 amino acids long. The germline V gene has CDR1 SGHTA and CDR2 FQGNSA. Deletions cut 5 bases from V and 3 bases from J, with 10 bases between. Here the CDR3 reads CASSNSMKETQYF. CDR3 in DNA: TGTGCCAGCAGCAACTCAATGAAAGAGACCCAGTACTTC.

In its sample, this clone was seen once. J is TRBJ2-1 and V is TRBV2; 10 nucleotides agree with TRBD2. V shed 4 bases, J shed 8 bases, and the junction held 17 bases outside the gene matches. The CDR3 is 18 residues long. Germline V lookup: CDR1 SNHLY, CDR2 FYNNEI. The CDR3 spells CASSGPLAGELKLDEQFF. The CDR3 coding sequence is TGTGCCAGCAGTGGTCCGCTAGCGGGAGAACTGAAACTTGATGAGCAGTTCTTC.

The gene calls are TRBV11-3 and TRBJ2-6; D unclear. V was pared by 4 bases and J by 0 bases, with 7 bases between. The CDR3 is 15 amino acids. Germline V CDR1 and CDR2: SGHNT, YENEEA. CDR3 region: CASSYRVSGANVLTF. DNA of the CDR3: TGTGCCAGCAGCTACAGAGTCTCTGGGGCCAACGTCCTGACTTTC.

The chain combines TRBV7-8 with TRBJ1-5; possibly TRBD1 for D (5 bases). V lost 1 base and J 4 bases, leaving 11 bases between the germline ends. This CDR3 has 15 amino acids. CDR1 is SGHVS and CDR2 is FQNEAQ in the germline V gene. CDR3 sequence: CASSLVRQPNQPQHF. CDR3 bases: TGTGCCAGCAGCTTAGTAAGACAGCCAAATCAGCCCCAGCATTTT.

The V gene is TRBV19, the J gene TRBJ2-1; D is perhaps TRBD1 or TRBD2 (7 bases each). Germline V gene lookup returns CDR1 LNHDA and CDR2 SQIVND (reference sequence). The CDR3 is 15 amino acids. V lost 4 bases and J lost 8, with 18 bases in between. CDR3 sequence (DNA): TGTGCCAGTAGTAAAGGAGGGGGCCGGGGGGATGAGCAGTTCTTC. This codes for CASSKGGGRGDEQFF.

CDR3 residues: CASSPPLMRVGSYNEQFF. The CDR3 region has the DNA TGTGCCAGCTCACCCCCGCTGATGAGGGTGGGGTCTTACAATGAGCAGTTCTTC. The chain combines TRBV18 with TRBJ2-1; D might be TRBD2 (5 bases). CDR1 is KGHSH and CDR2 is LQKENI in the germline V gene. Trimming pared 3 bases from V and 4 bases from J, leaving 22 bases between. The CDR3 has 18 residues. Complete variable domain (other parts from reference TRBV18 and TRBJ2-1): NAGVMQNPRHLVRRRGQEARLRCSPMKGHSHVYWYRQLPEEGLKFMVYLQKENIIDESGMPKERFSAEFPKEGPSILRIQQVVRGDSAAYFCASSPPLMRVGSYNEQFFGPGTRLTVL.

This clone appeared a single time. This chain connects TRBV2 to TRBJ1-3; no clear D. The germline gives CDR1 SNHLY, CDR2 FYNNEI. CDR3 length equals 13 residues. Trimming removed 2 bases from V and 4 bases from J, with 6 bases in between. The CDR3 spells CASSELRGNTIYF. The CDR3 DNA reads TGTGCCAGCAGTGAACTTCGGGGAAACACCATATATTTT. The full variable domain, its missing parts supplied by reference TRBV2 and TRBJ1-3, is EPEVTQTPSHQVTQMGQEVILRCVPISNHLYFYWYRQILGQKVEFLVSFYNNEISEKSEIFDDQFSVERPDGSNFTLKIRSTKLEDSAMYFCASSELRGNTIYFGEGSWLTVV.

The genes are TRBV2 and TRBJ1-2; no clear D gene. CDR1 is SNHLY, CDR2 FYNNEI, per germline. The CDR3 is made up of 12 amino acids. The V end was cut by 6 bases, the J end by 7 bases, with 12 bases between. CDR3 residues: CASSPHVRGYTF. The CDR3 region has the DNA TGTGCCAGCAGCCCACACGTACGTGGCTACACCTTC.

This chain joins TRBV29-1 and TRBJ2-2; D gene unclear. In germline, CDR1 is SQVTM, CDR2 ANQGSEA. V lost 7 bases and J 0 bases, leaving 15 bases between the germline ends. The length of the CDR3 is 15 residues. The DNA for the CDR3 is TGCAGCGCCAGAACCCCGGAAACGAACACCGGGGAGCTGTTTTTT. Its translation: CSARTPETNTGELFF.

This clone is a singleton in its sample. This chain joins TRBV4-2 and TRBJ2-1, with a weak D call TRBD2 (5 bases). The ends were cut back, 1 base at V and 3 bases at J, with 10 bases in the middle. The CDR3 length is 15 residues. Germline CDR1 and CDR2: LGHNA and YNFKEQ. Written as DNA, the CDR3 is TGTGCCAGCAGCCAAGTTGAACTAGACTACAATGAGCAGTTCTTC. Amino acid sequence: CASSQVELDYNEQFF.

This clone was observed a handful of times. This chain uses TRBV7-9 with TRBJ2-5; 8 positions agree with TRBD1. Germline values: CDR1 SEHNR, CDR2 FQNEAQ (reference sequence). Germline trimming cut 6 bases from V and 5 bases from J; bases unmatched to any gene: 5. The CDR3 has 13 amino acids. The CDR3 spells CASSPRGPETQYF. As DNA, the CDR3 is TGTGCCAGCAGTCCCAGGGGGCCGGAGACCCAGTACTTC.

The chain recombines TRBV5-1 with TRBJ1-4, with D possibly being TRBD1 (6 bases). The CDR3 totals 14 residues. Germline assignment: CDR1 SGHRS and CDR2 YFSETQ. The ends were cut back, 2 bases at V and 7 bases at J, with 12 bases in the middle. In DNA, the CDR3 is TGCGCCAGCAGCTTAGGGCAGGGGAGTGAAAAACTGTTTTTT. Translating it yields CASSLGQGSEKLFF.

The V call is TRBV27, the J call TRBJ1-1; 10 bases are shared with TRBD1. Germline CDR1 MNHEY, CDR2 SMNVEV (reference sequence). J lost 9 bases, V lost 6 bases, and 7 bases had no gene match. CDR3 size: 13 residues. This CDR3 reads CASRAGQGLKAFF. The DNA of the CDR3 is TGTGCCAGCAGAGCGGGACAGGGGCTTAAAGCTTTCTTT.

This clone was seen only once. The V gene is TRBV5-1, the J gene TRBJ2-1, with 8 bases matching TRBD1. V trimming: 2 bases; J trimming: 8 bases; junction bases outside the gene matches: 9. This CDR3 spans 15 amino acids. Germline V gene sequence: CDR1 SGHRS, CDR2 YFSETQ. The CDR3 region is CASSFGQGASYEQFF. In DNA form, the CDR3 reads TGCGCCAGCAGCTTTGGGCAGGGGGCATCGTATGAGCAGTTCTTC.